This T cell receptor beta chain was identified during a study of cytomegalovirus exposure and HLA in healthy donors. Overall study context: Among 398 genotyped donors, about 83% fell in the Caucasian-associated ancestry cluster.

PCR involved 60 Vbeta and 13 Jbeta primers. Generated by immunoSEQ multiplex PCR, the TCRdb table keeps only in-frame clones and is missing some. With 65,000 to 85,000 clones in the sample, the ten largest clones hold roughly 1.5%. Concerning this clone: The antigen is unknown.

Regarding the study as a whole: Donors were assumed by presence/absence analyses to have roughly uniform sequencing depth. A missense DCLRE1C variant was associated with V- and J-gene trimming of TCR beta chains in a later analysis, and an independent cohort replicated the association. Solely CMV serostatus was available to characterize immune exposure.

The source is an older woman in good health and CMV-seronegative. The sample was PBMCs.

In nucleotides, the CDR3 is TGTGCCACCAGCGGCCCGCCCGGGGGGCGCAGCACAGATACGCAGTATTTT. Amino acid sequence: CATSGPPGGRSTDTQYF. V usage is TRBV15 and J usage is TRBJ2-3; TRBD2 might be the D (7 bases). The germline CDR1 and CDR2 sequences are LNHNV and YYDKDF (reference sequence). Trimming cost V 5 bases and J 0 bases, with 18 bases left between them. The CDR3 runs to 17 residues. The variable domain in full, with the rest retrieved from reference TRBV15 and TRBJ2-3, is DAMVIQNPRYQVTQFGKPVTLSCSQTLNHNVMYWYQQKSSQAPKLLFHYYDKDFNNEADTPDNFQSRRPNTSFCFLDIRSPGLGDTAMYLCATSGPPGGRSTDTQYFGPGTRLTVL.